This TCR beta chain comes out of a study of blood T cell repertoires in COVID-19. V was pared by 3 bases and J by 4 bases, with 2 bases of the junction left unmatched. The CDR3 is 14 amino acids. CDR1 is SGHRS and CDR2 is YFSETQ in the germline V gene. Using immunoSEQ multiplex PCR, the repertoire was profiled, and TCRdb retains in-frame clones only, with some absent. The sample records about 170,000 clones, approximately 85% being singletons. This TCR came from an older man with COVID-19, enrolled during active disease. This chain joins TRBV5-1 and TRBJ2-3, with 10 bases fitting TRBD1. The source material was peripheral blood. The CDR3 loop reads CASSSGQGADTQYF. CDR3 coding DNA: TGCGCCAGCAGCTCCGGACAGGGGGCAGATACGCAGTATTTT.